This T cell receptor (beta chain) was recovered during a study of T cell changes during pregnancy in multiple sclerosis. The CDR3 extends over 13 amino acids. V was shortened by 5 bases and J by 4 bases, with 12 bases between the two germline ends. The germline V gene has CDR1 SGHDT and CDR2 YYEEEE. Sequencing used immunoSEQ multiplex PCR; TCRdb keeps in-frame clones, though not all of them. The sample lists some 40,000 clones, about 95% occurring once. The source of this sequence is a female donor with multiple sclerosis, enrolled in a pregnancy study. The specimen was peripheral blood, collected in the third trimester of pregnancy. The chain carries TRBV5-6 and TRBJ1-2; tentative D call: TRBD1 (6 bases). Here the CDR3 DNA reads TGTGCCAGCAGTCCCGGGACAACCTATGGCTACACCTTC. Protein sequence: CASSPGTTYGYTF.